The clone carrying this TCR beta chain was observed a handful of times. Its antigen remains unidentified. This sample was taken from a study of chemoradiotherapy in HPV16-positive cancers. Study-wide points: Non-HPV-specific T cells did not expand in tumors during treatment, whereas candidate HPV-specific clones and E7-related motifs did. HPV-responsive T-cell expansion during chemoradiotherapy was linked to improved recurrence-free survival in HPV16-positive patients.

This CDR3 contains 15 residues. The ends lost 2 bases at V and 0 bases at J; junction bases unmatched: 2. The germline V gene has CDR1 SEHNR and CDR2 FQNEAQ (reference sequence). The assay was immunoSEQ multiplex PCR, and TCRdb's table has in-frame clones only and misses some. This table holds approximately 7,500 clones, about 66% found once. Repertoires were sampled repeatedly during chemoradiotherapy. The clonotype originates from a human donor with HPV-associated anogenital cancer. The biological material was taken from a patient who underwent chemoradiotherapy. The gene calls are TRBV7-9 and TRBJ2-3; the match to TRBD2 covers 7 bases. The CDR3 protein is CASSLTRESTDTQYF. DNA of the CDR3: TGTGCCAGCAGCTTAACGCGGGAGAGCACAGATACGCAGTATTTT.